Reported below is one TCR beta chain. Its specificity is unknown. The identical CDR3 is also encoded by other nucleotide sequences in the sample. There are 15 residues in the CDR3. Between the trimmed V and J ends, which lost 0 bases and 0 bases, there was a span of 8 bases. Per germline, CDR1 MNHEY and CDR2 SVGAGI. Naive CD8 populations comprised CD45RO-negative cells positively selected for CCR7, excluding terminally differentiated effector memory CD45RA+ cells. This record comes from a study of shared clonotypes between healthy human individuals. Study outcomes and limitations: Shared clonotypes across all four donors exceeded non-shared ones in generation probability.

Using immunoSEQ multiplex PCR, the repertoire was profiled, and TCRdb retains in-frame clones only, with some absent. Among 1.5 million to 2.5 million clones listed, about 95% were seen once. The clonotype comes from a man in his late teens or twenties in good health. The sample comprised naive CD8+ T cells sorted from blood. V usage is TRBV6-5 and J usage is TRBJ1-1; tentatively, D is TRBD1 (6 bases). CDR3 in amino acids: CASSYSTGMNTEAFF. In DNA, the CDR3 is TGTGCCAGCAGTTACTCTACAGGGATGAACACTGAAGCTTTCTTT.